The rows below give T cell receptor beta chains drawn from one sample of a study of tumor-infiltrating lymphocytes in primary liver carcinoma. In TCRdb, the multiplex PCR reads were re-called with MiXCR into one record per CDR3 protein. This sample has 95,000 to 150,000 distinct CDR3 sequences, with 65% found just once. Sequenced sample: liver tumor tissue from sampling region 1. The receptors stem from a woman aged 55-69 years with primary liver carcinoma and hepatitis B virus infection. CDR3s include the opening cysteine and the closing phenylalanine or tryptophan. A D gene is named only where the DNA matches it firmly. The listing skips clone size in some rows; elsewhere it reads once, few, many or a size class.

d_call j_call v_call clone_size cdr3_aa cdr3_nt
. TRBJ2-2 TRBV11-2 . CVSSLEGTGELFF TGTGTCAGCAGCTTAGAGGGGACCGGGGAACTGTTTTTT
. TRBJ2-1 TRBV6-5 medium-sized CASQRGGANEQFF TGTGCCAGCCAAAGGGGGGGGGCTAATGAGCAGTTCTTC
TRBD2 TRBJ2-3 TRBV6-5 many CASSFVSGIGADTQYF TGTGCCAGCAGTTTTGTTAGCGGGATCGGTGCAGATACGCAGTATTTT
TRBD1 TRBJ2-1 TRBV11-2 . CVSSLDRGGELFF TGTGTCAGCAGCTTAGACAGGGGCGGTGAGCTGTTCTTC
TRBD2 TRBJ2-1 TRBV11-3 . CASSLSGAEQFF TGTGCCAGCAGCTTAAGCGGGGCAGAGCAGTTCTTC
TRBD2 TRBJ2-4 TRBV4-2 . CASSRESPSGRVGPGIVQYF TGTGCCAGCAGCCGAGAGTCCCCTAGCGGGAGGGTAGGGCCAGGAATCGTTCAGTACTTC
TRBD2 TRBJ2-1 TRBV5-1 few CASSSEGTSLNQFF TGCGCCAGCAGCTCGGAAGGGACTAGTCTTAACCAGTTCTTC
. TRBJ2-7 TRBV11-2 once CTSSLDPGYRSEQYF TGTACCAGCAGCTTAGACCCAGGCTATAGGTCAGAGCAGTACTTC
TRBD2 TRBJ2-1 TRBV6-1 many CASSRTRGVSYNEQFF TGTGCCAGCAGTCGGACTAGAGGCGTCTCCTACAATGAGCAGTTCTTC
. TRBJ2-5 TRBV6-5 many CASRLRGTQYF TGTGCCAGCAGGCTTCGCGGGACCCAGTACTTC
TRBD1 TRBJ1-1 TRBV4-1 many CASSQAWAQGTEAFF TGCGCCAGCAGCCAAGCTTGGGCACAGGGGACTGAAGCTTTCTTT
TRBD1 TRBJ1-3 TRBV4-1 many CASSQEQMTGGGNTIYF TGCGCCAGCAGCCAAGAACAAATGACAGGGGGTGGAAACACCATATATTTT
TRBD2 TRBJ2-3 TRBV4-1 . CASSRGGGIDTRYF TGCGCCAGCAGCCGGGGCGGGGGGATAGATACGCGGTATTTT
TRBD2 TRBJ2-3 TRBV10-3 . CAISGHTSGGTDTQYF TGTGCCATCAGTGGCCACACTAGCGGGGGCACAGATACGCAGTATTTT
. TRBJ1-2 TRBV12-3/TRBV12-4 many CASTRDNYGYTF TGTGCCAGCACCCGGGACAACTATGGCTACACCTTC
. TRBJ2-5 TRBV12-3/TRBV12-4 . CAYSFVQETQYF TGTGCCTACAGTTTCGTCCAAGAGACCCAGTACTTC
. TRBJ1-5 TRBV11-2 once CASSSNSTGTSTDTQHF TGTGCCAGCAGCTCAAACTCTACAGGGACTAGCACAGATACGCAGCATTTT